This T cell receptor (beta chain) derives from a study of T-cell memory formation after mild COVID-19. General study points: Those CD4+ clones that contracted were mainly in CM and EM (CD8+ ones in EMRA).

The CDR3 has 15 amino acids. V lost 9 bases to trimming and J lost 4 bases, with 18 bases between them. The germline CDR1 and CDR2 sequences are LGHDT and YNNKEL (reference sequence). MiXCR, applied by TCRdb to the 5' RACE reads, yields one record per CDR3 protein. Seen here are tens of thousands of distinct CDR3 sequences, over 12% observed once, and the top ten hold roughly two fifths. A remark on this clonotype: Its matching antigen is unknown.

The specimen sequenced was PBMCs or a T cell subset sorted from them (not recorded which). This chain links TRBV3-1 with TRBJ2-2; perhaps TRBD1 as D (6 bases). The sequence was collected from a man aged 18 to 35 who had mild COVID-19 (a few samples of this study predate the infection). Cell type and time point are not known. The CDR3 DNA is TGTGCCAGTGAGTGGGGGCGCGGTGGCACCGGGGAGCTGTTTTTT. It yields the protein CASEWGRGGTGELFF. Full variable domain (missing parts from reference TRBV3-1 and TRBJ2-2): DTAVSQTPKYLVTQMGNDKSIKCEQNLGHDTMYWYKQDSKKFLKIMFSYNNKELIINETVPNRFSPKSPDKAHLNLHINSLELGDSAVYFCASEWGRGGTGELFFGEGSRLTVL.